These T cell receptor beta chains were read from a single sample in a study of blood T cell repertoires in COVID-19. Sequencing was performed with immunoSEQ multiplex PCR; in TCRdb, only in-frame clones are kept and a portion is missing. This table holds approximately 120,000 clones, approximately 85% found once. The sequenced sample consisted of peripheral blood. These receptors were taken from a man older than 75 with active or convalescent COVID-19. Each CDR3 is given with its conserved first and last residue. The D gene is left open where the match is weak. Size values are once, few and many counts, or a class for expanded clones, and some rows have none.

D gene	V gene	clone size	J gene	CDR3 DNA	CDR3 protein
TRBD1	TRBV12-3/TRBV12-4	NA	TRBJ1-2	TGTGCCAGCAGTCTGGGACAGGACTATGGCTACACCTTC	CASSLGQDYGYTF
TRBD1	TRBV29-1	NA	TRBJ2-7	TGCAGCGTTCGACAGGGGGCGCGCTCCTACGAGCAGTACTTC	CSVRQGARSYEQYF
TRBD1	TRBV28	NA	TRBJ1-5	TGTGCCAGCAGTTTACTACAGGGGGCTAGACAGCCCCAGCATTTT	CASSLLQGARQPQHF
NA	TRBV12-3/TRBV12-4	NA	TRBJ2-5	TGTGCCAGCAGTCAACAGGGTAGGGAGACCCAGTACTTC	CASSQQGRETQYF
TRBD2	TRBV11-3	once	TRBJ2-3	TGTGCCAGCAGCCCGACTAGCGGGAGACGGGGTACGCAGTATTTT	CASSPTSGRRGTQYF
TRBD1	TRBV6-2/TRBV6-3	NA	TRBJ2-2	TGTGCCAGCAGTTCTCTCCGGGACAGACCGAACACCGGGGAGCTGTTTTTT	CASSSLRDRPNTGELFF
TRBD2	TRBV28	NA	TRBJ2-7	TGTGCCAGCACCCGACTAGCGTCCACCTACGAGCAGTACTTC	CASTRLASTYEQYF
TRBD1	TRBV7-2	NA	TRBJ1-4	TGTGCCAGCAGCTTATGGGACAGGGGGAAACTGTTTTTT	CASSLWDRGKLFF
TRBD2	TRBV18	NA	TRBJ2-3	TGTGCCAGCTCACCACGGACTAGCGGGATTGCGGACACAGATACGCAGTATTTT	CASSPRTSGIADTDTQYF
NA	TRBV19	once	TRBJ1-1	TGTGCCAGTAGTATACGCGTGAACAGGGCTGGCACTGAAGCTTTCTTT	CASSIRVNRAGTEAFF
NA	TRBV19	NA	TRBJ2-3	TGTGCCAGTAGTATAGGAGGAAGCTTCACAGATACGCAGTATTTT	CASSIGGSFTDTQYF
NA	TRBV10-2	NA	TRBJ2-1	TGCGCCAGCAGTGCAAACAATGAGCAGTTCTTC	CASSANNEQFF
TRBD1	TRBV4-3	NA	TRBJ1-5	TGCGCCAGCAGCCAATCCACAGACAGGGAAAAATGGCCCCAGCATTTT	CASSQSTDREKWPQHF
TRBD1	TRBV5-1	once	TRBJ2-2	TGCGCCAGCAGCTCCTTTTCTCAGGGGGCCAACTCGAACACCGGGGAGCTGTTTTTT	CASSSFSQGANSNTGELFF
TRBD1	TRBV18	NA	TRBJ2-3	TGTGCCAGCTCACCACAGGGGGCGGAAGATACGCAGTATTTT	CASSPQGAEDTQYF
TRBD1	TRBV24-1	once	TRBJ1-5	TGTGCCACCAGTGATCCCGGGACAGGGGGCAATCAGCCCCAGCATTTT	CATSDPGTGGNQPQHF
NA	TRBV27	NA	TRBJ1-2	TGTGCCAGCAGTCCCTCTGCGCAAGCCGTATCTACTAACTATGGCTACACCTTC	CASSPSAQAVSTNYGYTF
NA	TRBV19	NA	TRBJ1-2	TGTGCCAGTAGTATCGGACAAAGCCATGCTAACTATGGCTACACCTTC	CASSIGQSHANYGYTF
NA	TRBV19	NA	TRBJ1-2	TGTGCCAGTAGTAATTTGGCCTATGGCTACACCTTC	CASSNLAYGYTF
TRBD2	TRBV12-5	NA	TRBJ2-1	TGTGCTAGTGGTTTGGTAGGCGGCGGCGCTAGCGGCAATGAGCAGTTCTTC	CASGLVGGGASGNEQFF
TRBD1	TRBV5-1	once	TRBJ1-1	TGCGCCAGCAGCCCGGGACAGGGGGTCGTCACTGAAGCTTTCTTT	CASSPGQGVVTEAFF
TRBD1	TRBV12-3/TRBV12-4	NA	TRBJ1-1	TGTGCCAGCAGGGGGACAGTAGAGGCTTTCTTT	CASRGTVEAFF
NA	TRBV5-4	once	TRBJ2-1	TGTGCCAGCAGTCTCCGGCAGGCTCATGAGCAGTTCTTC	CASSLRQAHEQFF
TRBD2	TRBV19	once	TRBJ2-5	TGTGCCAGTAGTATGGCGGCTAGCGGGAGGGCCCGAGAGACCCAGTACTTC	CASSMAASGRARETQYF
TRBD1	TRBV5-4	NA	TRBJ2-7	TGTGCCAGCAGCTTGGACCCCGGGACAGATGTGAAGTACTTC	CASSLDPGTDVKYF
TRBD1	TRBV24-1	NA	TRBJ1-5	TGTGCCACCCAGGGGGCAATCGAAGGACCCCAGCATTTT	CATQGAIEGPQHF
TRBD2	TRBV11-2	NA	TRBJ2-5	TGTGCCAGCAGCTTAGGCCTAGCGGGGGGGTTTGAGGAGACCCAGTACTTC	CASSLGLAGGFEETQYF
NA	TRBV6-1	few	TRBJ1-5	TGTGCCAGCAGTGAAACCGGGGGAAATCAGCCCCAGCATTTT	CASSETGGNQPQHF
NA	TRBV2	NA	TRBJ1-2	TGTGCCAGCACCTCCCAGGGCAGGGAACCCTTC	CASTSQGREPF
NA	TRBV6-5	NA	TRBJ1-1	TGTGCCAGTATACAGGGAAGACGGATGAACACTGAAGCTTTCTTT	CASIQGRRMNTEAFF
TRBD1	TRBV5-5	once	TRBJ2-7	TGTGCCAGCAGCTTGGGGTCCGGGACAGTTTTTTACGAGCAGTACTTC	CASSLGSGTVFYEQYF